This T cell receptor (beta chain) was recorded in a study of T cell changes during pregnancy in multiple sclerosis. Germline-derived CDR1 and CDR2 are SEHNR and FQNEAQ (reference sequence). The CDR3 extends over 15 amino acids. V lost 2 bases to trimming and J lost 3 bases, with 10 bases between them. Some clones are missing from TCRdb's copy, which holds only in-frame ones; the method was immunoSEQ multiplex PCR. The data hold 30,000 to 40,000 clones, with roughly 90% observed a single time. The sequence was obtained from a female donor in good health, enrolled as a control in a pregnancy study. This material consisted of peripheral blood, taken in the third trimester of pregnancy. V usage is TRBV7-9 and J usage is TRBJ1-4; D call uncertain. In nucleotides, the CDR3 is TGTGCCAGCAGCTTACGGGAAAGGGCTAATGAAAAACTGTTTTTT. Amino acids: CASSLRERANEKLFF.